Each of the 29 T cell receptor beta chains below was sequenced from the same sample in a study of blood T cell repertoires in COVID-19. Some clones are missing from TCRdb's copy, which holds only in-frame ones; the method was immunoSEQ multiplex PCR. The sample has about 220,000 clones, 80% to 85% seen once. Sequenced input: peripheral blood. These receptors were collected from a young man with active or convalescent COVID-19.

The chain carries TRBV6-4 and TRBJ2-5; no clear D gene. The V end lost 3 bases, the J end lost 7 bases, and 9 bases lay between the germline ends. Germline CDR1 MRHNA, CDR2 SNTAGT. The CDR3 spans 12 residues. The CDR3 here is CASSDPVGTQYF. The CDR3 bases are TGTGCCAGCAGTGATCCCGTCGGGACCCAGTACTTC.

This clone was recorded only once. The chain joins TRBV30 to TRBJ2-7; D not resolved. This CDR3 comprises 12 residues. V lost 0 bases and J 4 bases, leaving 7 bases between the germline ends. CDR1 is GTSNPN, CDR2 SVGIG, per germline (reference sequence). In DNA, the CDR3 is TGTGCCTGGAGTGTAAGCCAATACGAGCAGTACTTC. Amino acids: CAWSVSQYEQYF. The full variable domain, with the rest looked up from reference TRBV30 and TRBJ2-7, is SQTIHQWPATLVQPVGSPLSLECTVEGTSNPNLYWYRQAAGRGLQLLFYSVGIGQISSEVPQNLSASRPQDRQFILSSKKLLLSDSGFYLCAWSVSQYEQYFGPGTRLTVT.

The count of this clone is one. The gene calls are TRBV27 and TRBJ2-7; 8 bases are a match to TRBD2. Trimming removed 7 bases from V and 0 bases from J; junction bases left unmatched: 5. Germline V CDR1 and CDR2: MNHEY, SMNVEV (reference sequence). The CDR3 length is 14 residues. CDR3 region: CASTPAGASYEQYF. As DNA, the CDR3 is TGTGCCAGCACACCAGCGGGGGCCTCCTACGAGCAGTACTTC.

The CDR3 DNA sequence: TGTGCCAGCAGAGCTGGTAGCGGGGGGGGCGAGCAGTACTTC. This gives the protein CASRAGSGGGEQYF. This chain joins TRBV4-2 and TRBJ2-7, with 11 bases identical to TRBD2. V was pared by 6 bases and J by 6 bases, with 7 bases of the junction left unmatched. The germline V gene has CDR1 LGHNA and CDR2 YNFKEQ. This CDR3 has 14 residues.

This chain links TRBV18 with TRBJ1-1, with 8 nucleotides matching TRBD1. Per germline, CDR1 KGHSH and CDR2 LQKENI. The V and J ends lost 0 bases and 5 bases, in that order; junction bases with no gene match: 5. The CDR3 has 15 amino acids. CDR3 coding DNA: TGTGCCAGCTCACCACCTGGACAGGGCGGGACTGAAGCTTTCTTT. This encodes CASSPPGQGGTEAFF.

This chain links TRBV21-1 with TRBJ2-7; the table's D call, TRBD1, was not checked against the DNA. TRBV21-1 is flagged as a pseudogene. There are 17 residues in the CDR3. The CDR3 is CASSPGYKTGTSYEQYF. The CDR3 nucleotides read TGTGCCAGCAGCCCAGGGTATAAGACAGGAACCTCCTACGAGCAGTACTTC.

The chain combines TRBV27 with TRBJ1-5, with TRBD1 as a possible D gene (5 bases). Germline CDR1 and CDR2: MNHEY and SMNVEV (reference sequence). The CDR3 extends over 14 amino acids. Trimming took 2 bases from V and 3 from J, leaving 8 bases between them. The CDR3 DNA is TGTGCCAGCAGTTTAGGGGCCCCCAATCAGCCCCAGCATTTT. This gives the protein CASSLGAPNQPQHF.

The chain carries TRBV7-3 and TRBJ2-3; D is unclear. Germline V gene data show CDR1 as SGHTA and CDR2 as FQGTGA. The CDR3 runs to 15 residues. V lost 2 bases, J lost 4 bases, and 13 bases lay in between. Here the CDR3 DNA reads TGTGCCAGCAGCTTAGGCGGATCCGGCGCAGATACGCAGTATTTT. Its translation is CASSLGGSGADTQYF.

V and J are TRBV7-8 and TRBJ1-5; D not resolved. CDR3 length: 14 amino acids. Germline-derived CDR1 and CDR2 are SGHVS and FQNEAQ. V lost 1 base to trimming and J lost 1 base, with 5 bases between them. The CDR3: CASSLDSSNQPQHF. The CDR3 nucleotides read TGTGCCAGCAGCTTAGACAGCAGCAATCAGCCCCAGCATTTT.

The rearrangement joins TRBV6-2 or TRBV6-3 to TRBJ2-5; 13 nucleotides agree with TRBD2. V lost 2 bases, J lost 4 bases, and 1 base stayed unmatched. Germline loops: CDR1 MNHEY, CDR2 SVGEGT. The CDR3 covers 15 residues. The CDR3 region has the DNA TGTGCCAGCAGTTACACTAGCGGGGGGGCAGAGACCCAGTACTTC. Translating gives CASSYTSGGAETQYF.

The V gene is TRBV24-1, the J gene TRBJ2-1, with TRBD2 identical over 11 bases. The CDR3 has 14 residues. Germline V lookup: CDR1 KGHDR, CDR2 SFDVKD. With V trimmed by 6 bases and J by 5 bases, 2 bases remained unmatched. In nucleotides, the CDR3 is TGTGCCACCAGTCTAGCGGGGGGTCACAATGAGCAGTTCTTC. Encoded protein: CATSLAGGHNEQFF.

J is TRBJ2-7 and V is TRBV11-2; 7 bases line up with TRBD1. V lost 5 bases, J lost 0 bases, and 10 bases stayed unmatched. The germline V gene encodes CDR1 SGHAT and CDR2 FQNNGV. The CDR3 is 16 residues long. This CDR3 is CASSPLQGESSYEQYF. CDR3 sequence (DNA): TGTGCCAGCAGCCCCCTCCAGGGGGAGAGCTCCTACGAGCAGTACTTC.

CDR3 in DNA: TGTGCCTGGCTACAGGGGAAGCATGGCTACACCTTC. Translated: CAWLQGKHGYTF. The V call is TRBV30, the J call TRBJ1-2; TRBD1 matches at 7 bases. Germline loops: CDR1 GTSNPN, CDR2 SVGIG (reference sequence). This CDR3 has 12 amino acids. With V trimmed by 5 bases and J by 6 bases, 6 bases remained unmatched.

In this sample, this clone turned up once. The rearrangement uses TRBV6-6 and TRBJ2-7; 11 positions match TRBD2. This CDR3 is built from 17 residues. Germline CDR1 and CDR2: MNHNY and SVGAGI (reference sequence). The V gene end was trimmed by 5 bases and the J gene end by 4 bases; junction bases not matched to a gene: 13. The CDR3 DNA follows: TGTGCCAGCAGTCGGACATATAACCCTAGCGGGAGGTACGAGCAGTACTTC. Its protein is CASSRTYNPSGRYEQYF.

The chain carries TRBV29-1 and TRBJ2-5; D may be TRBD1 (6 bases). V was cut by 3 bases and J by 7 bases, with 12 bases left in between. The germline V gene has CDR1 SQVTM and CDR2 ANQGSEA. The CDR3 is made up of 12 amino acids. CDR3 nucleotides: TGCAGCGTTGAGGTGGGGGCGCGGACCCAGTACTTC. The encoded protein is CSVEVGARTQYF.

The chain couples TRBV11-2 to TRBJ1-4; TRBD1 matches at 8 bases. This CDR3 is 14 amino acids long. Per the germline V gene, CDR1 is SGHAT and CDR2 is FQNNGV. V gave up 6 bases and J gave up 8 bases; unmatched junction bases: 8. The CDR3 protein is CASRTTGEGEKLFF. The CDR3 bases are TGTGCCAGCAGAACGACAGGGGAAGGGGAAAAACTGTTTTTT.

The chain couples TRBV27 to TRBJ2-7; D perhaps matches TRBD1 (5 bases). The length of the CDR3 is 12 residues. With 8 bases removed from V and 3 bases from J, the gap between germline ends came to 11 bases. Germline CDR1 is MNHEY and CDR2 is SMNVEV (reference sequence). The CDR3 DNA follows: TGTGCCAGCCAGGGATTAAACTACGAGCAGTACTTC. It is translated as CASQGLNYEQYF.

Here the CDR3 DNA reads TGTGCCAGCAGCTTATTCCCCCAGACCTACGAGCAGTACTTC. Its protein is CASSLFPQTYEQYF. The V gene is TRBV7-2, the J gene TRBJ2-7; D remains ambiguous. This CDR3 is 14 amino acids long. The germline V and J ends were trimmed by 2 bases and 2 bases, with 10 bases remaining between them. Germline loops: CDR1 SGHTA, CDR2 FQGNSA.

For the CDR3, the DNA is TGTGCCAGCAGCTTGGATTCAGGGAACCACGAGCAGTACTTC. Its protein product is CASSLDSGNHEQYF. The chain recombines TRBV5-4 with TRBJ2-7, with D possibly being TRBD1 (5 bases). Looked up from germline, CDR1 is SGHNT and CDR2 is YYREEE (reference sequence). The V end lost 0 bases, the J end lost 5 bases, and 12 bases lay between the germline ends. CDR3 length: 14 amino acids.

The chain combines TRBV4-1 with TRBJ1-3; D may be TRBD1 (5 bases). This CDR3 comprises 15 residues. The ends were cut back, 1 base at V and 3 bases at J, with 10 bases in the middle. Germline V gives CDR1 MGHRA, CDR2 YSYEKL. Written as DNA, the CDR3 is TGCGCCAGCAGCCAAGGTGGGGGAGGTGGAAACACCATATATTTT. Protein product: CASSQGGGGGNTIYF.

This chain uses TRBV3-1 (or the pseudogene TRBV3-2) with TRBJ1-2, with 7 bases lining up with TRBD1. This CDR3 has 17 amino acids. The V and J ends lost 4 bases and 2 bases, in that order; junction bases with no gene match: 13. Looked up from germline, CDR1 is LGHDT and CDR2 is YNNKEL (reference sequence). CDR3 nucleotides: TGTGCCAGCAGCCGAACTAGGGGACAGCCCTTCAACTATGGCTACACCTTC. Residues: CASSRTRGQPFNYGYTF.

A word on this clone: The junction does not match germline at one end; this may be a read error. This chain connects TRBV5-1 to TRBJ1-2; possible D gene TRBD1, 5 bases. Germline V gene lookup returns CDR1 SGHRS and CDR2 YFSETQ. The CDR3 has 14 amino acids. In DNA form, the CDR3 reads TGCGCCCGCAGCTTGGGCGGGGGGTATGATGGCTACACCTTC. This translates into CARSLGGGYDGYTF.

The chain recombines TRBV4-1 with TRBJ2-2; TRBD2 is a possible D gene (6 bases). Germline V gene data show CDR1 as MGHRA and CDR2 as YSYEKL. V lost 7 bases, J lost 3 bases, and 18 bases lay in between. This CDR3 is 16 amino acids long. CDR3 sequence reads: CASTREGLQYTGELFF. DNA of the CDR3: TGCGCCAGCACCCGAGAGGGACTCCAATACACCGGGGAGCTGTTTTTT.

This chain joins TRBV5-8 and TRBJ2-7, with 13 positions matching TRBD2. The trim removed 4 bases at V and 5 bases at J, leaving 15 bases unmatched. The V gene's germline CDR1 is SGHTS and CDR2 YDEGEE. The CDR3 has 18 residues. The CDR3 spells CASSPWTSGSLSSDEQYF. The CDR3 region has the DNA TGTGCCAGCAGCCCCTGGACTAGCGGGAGCCTCTCCTCGGACGAGCAGTACTTC.

CDR3 nucleotide sequence: TGTGCCAGTAGTATAGATCGCGGGCAATACCTTCGATATGGCTACACCTTC. As protein: CASSIDRGQYLRYGYTF. This rearrangement joins TRBV19 to TRBJ1-2; D is undetermined. Looked up from germline, CDR1 is LNHDA and CDR2 is SQIVND (reference sequence). CDR3 length: 17 amino acids. V gave up 0 bases and J gave up 5 bases, with 19 bases separating them. Variable domain in full (rest from reference TRBV19 and TRBJ1-2): DGGITQSPKYLFRKEGQNVTLSCEQNLNHDAMYWYRQDPGQGLRLIYYSQIVNDFQKGDIAEGYSVSREKKESFPLTVTSAQKNPTAFYLCASSIDRGQYLRYGYTFGSGTRLTVV.

This clone was counted between two and nine times. A junction end diverges from the germline sequence, so it may reflect a read error. This chain connects TRBV20-1 to TRBJ2-7; possible D gene TRBD2, 6 bases. From germline, CDR1 is DFQATT and CDR2 SNEGSKA (reference sequence). This CDR3 comprises 11 residues. The CDR3 loop is CHLAVSYEQYF. The CDR3 DNA reads as TGTCATTTAGCGGTGTCCTACGAGCAGTACTTC.

The chain recombines TRBV5-1 with TRBJ1-3; weak D call: TRBD1 (5 bases). The germline V gene encodes CDR1 SGHRS and CDR2 YFSETQ. With 5 bases removed from V and 4 bases from J, the gap between germline ends came to 19 bases. The CDR3 is made up of 16 amino acids. The DNA for the CDR3 is TGCGCCAGCAGTAAGGGGCCGTTCTCTCCAGGAAACACCATATATTTT. This gives the protein CASSKGPFSPGNTIYF. The full variable domain, in which reference TRBV5-1 and TRBJ1-3 provide the parts outside the CDR3, is KAGVTQTPRYLIKTRGQQVTLSCSPISGHRSVSWYQQTPGQGLQFLFEYFSETQRNKGNFPGRFSGRQFSNSRSEMNVSTLELGDSALYLCASSKGPFSPGNTIYFGEGSWLTVV.

This chain uses TRBV18 with TRBJ2-7, with D possibly being TRBD1 (6 bases). CDR3 length equals 13 residues. From germline, CDR1 is KGHSH and CDR2 LQKENI. The germline V and J ends were trimmed by 5 bases and 3 bases, with 11 bases remaining between them. The CDR3 loop reads CASSEGHNYEQYF. CDR3 nucleotides: TGTGCCAGCTCAGAGGGACACAACTACGAGCAGTACTTC.

This clone was detected once. The chain joins TRBV3-1 (or the pseudogene TRBV3-2) to TRBJ2-1; 10 bases line up with TRBD2. Trimming at V came to 0 bases and at J to 9 bases, leaving 14 bases not matched to a gene. The CDR3 length is 18 residues. Germline V gives CDR1 LGHDT, CDR2 YNNKEL (reference sequence). CDR3 protein: CASSQDSRLAGEIGEQFF. The CDR3 coding sequence is TGTGCCAGCAGCCAAGATTCCCGGCTAGCGGGAGAAATTGGTGAGCAGTTCTTC.